The 11 T cell receptor beta chains reported below all come from one sample, sequenced in a study of T cell repertoires in cytomegalovirus infection. MiXCR, run by TCRdb on the reads, gives a single entry per CDR3 protein. The sample lists 250,000 to 300,000 distinct CDR3 sequences; approximately 14% were seen once. Sequences were obtained from PBMCs. The receptors were gathered from a human donor in good health (CMV status not recorded). Some clones in this sample may be carry-over from other donors' samples.

This clonotype has ten or more counts. The chain recombines TRBV6-2 or TRBV6-3 with TRBJ2-7; D call uncertain. The CDR3 covers 13 residues. In germline, CDR1 is MNHEY, CDR2 SVGEGT. The V end lost 2 bases, the J end lost 2 bases, and 7 bases lay between the germline ends. In DNA, the CDR3 is TGTGCCAGCAGTTACGGCAGGACCTACGAGCAGTACTTC. Its translation is CASSYGRTYEQYF.

This clonotype was observed many times. V is TRBV7-2 and J is TRBJ2-1; possible D gene TRBD2, 5 bases. CDR3 length: 15 residues. Trimming stripped 5 bases from V and 6 bases from J, with 17 bases between. Germline V gene lookup returns CDR1 SGHTA and CDR2 FQGNSA. DNA of the CDR3: TGTGCCAGCAGCCCGAGCGGAGAAGTGGGCAATGAGCAGTTCTTC. This gives the protein CASSPSGEVGNEQFF.

The sample holds many counts of this clonotype. This chain joins TRBV28 and TRBJ2-1; 8 nucleotides line up with TRBD2. After removal of 3 bases from V and 0 bases from J, the junction contained 1 base not matched to a gene. Germline V gene lookup returns CDR1 MDHEN and CDR2 SYDVKM. The CDR3 length is 15 residues. The CDR3 region is CASSFGGASYNEQFF. CDR3 nucleotides: TGTGCCAGCAGTTTCGGGGGGGCCTCCTACAATGAGCAGTTCTTC.

This clonotype was seen many times. The chain has TRBV28 and TRBJ2-7; 8 nucleotides agree with TRBD2. Germline V gives CDR1 MDHEN, CDR2 SYDVKM. This CDR3 region has 14 residues. With 3 bases clipped from V and 9 bases from J, the junction kept 10 bases outside the gene matches. CDR3 in DNA: TGTGCCAGCAGTTTGTCCCCAGCGGGAGTAGCGCAGTACTTC. Translated: CASSLSPAGVAQYF.

This clonotype has ten or more counts. The CDR3: CASSLSGTVNTEAFF. The CDR3 DNA reads as TGCGCCAGCAGCTTGTCCGGGACAGTGAACACTGAAGCTTTCTTT. This chain uses TRBV5-1 with TRBJ1-1; the match to TRBD1 covers 7 bases. Germline V CDR1 and CDR2: SGHRS, YFSETQ. J lost 0 bases, V lost 1 base, and 3 bases had no gene match. There are 15 residues in the CDR3.

This clonotype was seen more than once but under ten times. The rearrangement links TRBV7-6 to TRBJ1-1, with TRBD1 identical over 9 bases. Germline V gives CDR1 SGHVS, CDR2 FNYEAQ. V trimming: 6 bases; J trimming: 1 base; junction bases outside the gene matches: 12. This CDR3 is built from 17 residues. The DNA for the CDR3 is TGTGCCAGCAGTTCCGACAGGGGGTTCGTTCGGAACACTGAAGCTTTCTTT. It specifies CASSSDRGFVRNTEAFF. Based on the CDR3 plus reference TRBV7-6 and TRBJ1-1, the full variable domain is GAGVSQSPRYKVTKRGQDVALRCDPISGHVSLYWYRQALGQGPEFLTYFNYEAQQDKSGLPNDRFSAERPEGSISTLTIQRTEQRDSAMYRCASSSDRGFVRNTEAFFGQGTRLTVV.

This clonotype came up many times. The chain has TRBV12-3 or TRBV12-4 and TRBJ1-1, with no clear D. The V gene lost 2 bases and the J gene lost 3 bases, with 7 bases spanning the gap. This CDR3 has 13 amino acids. For the CDR3, the DNA is TGTGCCAGCAGTTTATTTGGGGACACTGAAGCTTTCTTT. This translates into CASSLFGDTEAFF.

This clonotype was seen many times. The CDR3 DNA is TGTGCCAGCAGACAACCGGGACAAGGGGAAGAGACCCAGTACTTC. This encodes CASRQPGQGEETQYF. This chain connects TRBV7-8 to TRBJ2-5; tentatively, D is TRBD1 (6 bases). Germline CDR1 SGHVS, CDR2 FQNEAQ. Deletions cut 6 bases from V and 3 bases from J, with 17 bases between. The CDR3 runs 15 residues.

This clonotype was detected only a few times. This may be a read error, as it is one base from a much larger clone. CDR3 amino acids: CASSHSSEQYF. In DNA, the CDR3 is TGTGCCAGCAGCCACTCCTCCGAGCAGTACTTC. The V call is TRBV7-9, the J call TRBJ2-7; D gene ambiguous. In germline, CDR1 is SEHNR, CDR2 FQNEAQ (reference sequence). The CDR3 consists of 11 residues. Using reference TRBV7-9 and TRBJ2-7 for the parts outside the CDR3, the full variable domain is DTGVSQNPRHKITKRGQNVTFRCDPISEHNRLYWYRQTLGQGPEFLTYFQNEAQLEKSRLLSDRFSAERPKGSFSTLEIQRTEQGDSAMYLCASSHSSEQYFGPGTRLTVT.

This clonotype was detected ten times or more. The genes are TRBV7-2 and TRBJ2-5, with D uncertain. This CDR3 contains 13 residues. From germline, CDR1 is SGHTA and CDR2 FQGNSA. The germline V and J ends were trimmed by 5 bases and 6 bases, with 13 bases remaining between them. CDR3 sequence reads: CASSEPARQTQYF. In nucleotides, the CDR3 is TGTGCCAGCAGCGAGCCAGCGCGGCAGACCCAGTACTTC.

The chain links TRBV7-9 to TRBJ1-5, with unresolved D. The germline V and J ends were trimmed by 1 base and 7 bases, with 14 bases remaining between them. The CDR3 spans 15 residues. Germline V CDR1 and CDR2: SEHNR, FQNEAQ (reference sequence). In DNA, the CDR3 is TGTGCCAGCAGCTTAGAAGGAGCCAGCGGCCAGCCCCAGCATTTT. Amino acids: CASSLEGASGQPQHF.